Shown below are 13 T cell receptor beta chains from a single sample sequenced in a study of blood T cell repertoires in COVID-19. Repertoires were generated with immunoSEQ multiplex PCR, while TCRdb's copy carries only in-frame clones and drops some. The sample carries over 200,000 clones, over 80% recorded once. Input material: PBMCs or T cells enriched from blood (not recorded which). These receptor sequences come from a woman aged 25-40 years who had been exposed to COVID-19.

V is TRBV2 and J is TRBJ1-1, with 9 bases aligning to TRBD1. CDR1 and CDR2 from the germline V gene are SNHLY and FYNNEI. V lost 3 bases to trimming and J lost 4 bases; unmatched junction nucleotides: 6. CDR3 size: 15 residues. CDR3 in DNA: TGTGCCAGCAGTGACCCGGGACAGGGCGTCACTGAAGCTTTCTTT. This gives the protein CASSDPGQGVTEAFF.

This clone turned up a few times. This chain connects TRBV6-2 or TRBV6-3 to TRBJ2-3; D perhaps matches TRBD2 (6 bases). The ends were cut back, 2 bases at V and 5 bases at J, with 8 bases in the middle. This CDR3 has 13 amino acids. Germline assignment: CDR1 MNHEY and CDR2 SVGEGT. CDR3 in amino acids: CASSYREIDTQYF. In nucleotides, the CDR3 is TGTGCCAGCAGTTACCGGGAGATAGATACGCAGTATTTT.

V gene TRBV7-9 combines with J gene TRBJ2-2; D is perhaps TRBD2 (7 bases). The CDR3 spans 15 residues. Trimming took 5 bases from V and 7 from J, leaving 17 bases between them. Germline V gives CDR1 SEHNR, CDR2 FQNEAQ (reference sequence). For the CDR3, the DNA is TGTGCCAGCAGCCCCCAGGGGCGGGGGATCGGGGAGCTGTTTTTT. Translated: CASSPQGRGIGELFF. Combining the CDR3 with reference TRBV7-9 and TRBJ2-2 gives the whole variable domain DTGVSQNPRHKITKRGQNVTFRCDPISEHNRLYWYRQTLGQGPEFLTYFQNEAQLEKSRLLSDRFSAERPKGSFSTLEIQRTEQGDSAMYLCASSPQGRGIGELFFGEGSRLTVL.

CDR3 sequence: CASSQDLEYFNSPLHF. For the CDR3, the DNA is TGTGCCAGCAGCCAAGATTTGGAGTACTTTAATTCACCCCTCCACTTT. This chain connects TRBV4-2 to TRBJ1-6; no reliable D call. V was shortened by 0 bases and J by 6 bases, with 12 bases between the two germline ends. The CDR3 loop spans 16 amino acids. Germline V CDR1 and CDR2: LGHNA, YNFKEQ.

V usage is TRBV10-2 and J usage is TRBJ1-5, with 7 positions matching TRBD1. The junction had 7 bases not matched to a gene; V was cut back by 6 bases and J by 2 bases. Germline V lookup: CDR1 WSHSY, CDR2 SAAADI. This CDR3 region has 15 residues. The CDR3 region has the DNA TGCGCCAGCAGGACAGGGATGAGGGGCAATCAGCCCCAGCATTTT. It specifies CASRTGMRGNQPQHF.

V is TRBV3-1 (or the pseudogene TRBV3-2) and J is TRBJ2-1; 9 nucleotides agree with TRBD2. The CDR3 length is 15 residues. From germline, CDR1 is LGHDT and CDR2 YNNKEL (reference sequence). V dropped 4 bases and J dropped 6; count of bases not matched to a gene: 7. CDR3 in amino acids: CASSPTSGFINEQFF. The CDR3 coding sequence is TGTGCCAGCAGCCCAACTAGCGGGTTCATCAATGAGCAGTTCTTC.

This rearrangement joins TRBV2 to TRBJ2-5; the D gene is possibly TRBD1 (5 bases). Trimming took 7 bases from V and 5 from J, leaving 11 bases between them. The V gene's germline CDR1 is SNHLY and CDR2 FYNNEI. CDR3 length equals 12 residues. The CDR3 reads CASKAGLETQYF. The CDR3 bases are TGTGCCAGCAAGGCAGGGTTGGAGACCCAGTACTTC.

The CDR3 nucleotides read TGTGCCAGTAGTATTCGGGGACAGGGGCCGAACACTGAAGCTTTCTTT. Residues: CASSIRGQGPNTEAFF. The chain carries TRBV19 and TRBJ1-1; 10 positions agree with TRBD1. Germline V CDR1 and CDR2: LNHDA, SQIVND (reference sequence). The CDR3 is made up of 16 amino acids. V was pared by 3 bases and J by 1 base, with 5 bases of the junction left unmatched.

The chain recombines TRBV9 with TRBJ2-1; TRBD1 matches at 9 bases. Germline V CDR1 and CDR2: SGDLS, YYNGEE. This CDR3 is 16 amino acids long. J gave up 1 base and V 4 bases, and 6 bases lay outside the gene matches. The CDR3 loop is CASSPGTGKSYNEQFF. In DNA form, the CDR3 reads TGTGCCAGCAGCCCCGGGACAGGGAAATCCTACAATGAGCAGTTCTTC.

The CDR3 region is CASSQRTGNYNEQFF. The CDR3 DNA reads as TGTGCCAGCAGCCAAAGGACAGGAAATTACAATGAGCAGTTCTTC. J is TRBJ2-1 and V is TRBV9, with TRBD1 identical over 7 bases. V was pared by 4 bases and J by 4 bases, with 8 bases of the junction left unmatched. This CDR3 is 15 amino acids long. Germline V gene data show CDR1 as SGDLS and CDR2 as YYNGEE.

The rearrangement joins TRBV28 to TRBJ2-2; no clear D. The CDR3 is 14 residues long. CDR1 MDHEN and CDR2 SYDVKM come from the germline V gene. V lost 5 bases to trimming and J lost 3 bases, with 10 bases between them. CDR3 DNA: TGTGCCAGCAGTCTTACAGCCTACACCGGGGAGCTGTTTTTT. Amino acids: CASSLTAYTGELFF.

The chain has TRBV6-5 and TRBJ2-4; 8 nucleotides agree with TRBD2. The CDR3 extends over 14 amino acids. V was pared by 8 bases and J by 7 bases, with 10 bases of the junction left unmatched. Germline CDR1 MNHEY, CDR2 SVGAGI. DNA of the CDR3: TGTGCCAGCCACCTGTCGGGAGGGGGGAACATTCAGTACTTC. It translates to CASHLSGGGNIQYF.

The J gene is TRBJ1-5, the V gene TRBV27; D is undetermined. CDR3 length equals 11 residues. From germline, CDR1 is MNHEY and CDR2 SMNVEV (reference sequence). Trimming stripped 8 bases from V and 3 bases from J, with 5 bases between. The CDR3 DNA reads TGTGCCAGCGGCCCCAATCAGCCCCAGCATTTT. Its translation: CASGPNQPQHF.